The rows below give T cell receptor beta chains drawn from one sample of a study of T cells in Graves' hyperthyroidism and ophthalmopathy. TCRdb reprocessed the multiplex PCR reads via MiXCR and lists one record per CDR3 protein. The sample holds 250,000 to 300,000 distinct CDR3 sequences, 13% seen once. The sample was blood. The receptor source for this set is a woman aged 30 to 39 with Graves' hyperthyroidism that later progressed to Graves' ophthalmopathy. CDR3s include the opening cysteine and the closing phenylalanine or tryptophan. The order of the fields is clone size, J gene, V gene, D gene, CDR3 DNA, CDR3 protein. D genes are given only for firm matches. Rows give clone size only sometimes, using once, few, many, or a class for an expanded clone.

>.|TRBJ2-3|TRBV19|.
TGTGCCAGTAGTATAGGGGAGGGCCAACGGACAGGCACGCAGTATTTT
CASSIGEGQRTGTQYF
>.|TRBJ2-5|TRBV28|TRBD1
TGTGCCAGCAGTGGAACGGACAGGGTGGAGACCCAGTACTTC
CASSGTDRVETQYF
>few|TRBJ2-1|TRBV20-1|.
TGCAGTGCTAGGGACCTGCGGAAGTCCTCCTACAATGAGCAGTTCTTC
CSARDLRKSSYNEQFF
>few|TRBJ1-3|TRBV28|.
TGTGCCAGCAGTTCGAGGGACTCTGGAAACACCATATATTTT
CASSSRDSGNTIYF
>.|TRBJ2-3|TRBV6-1|.
TGTGCCAGCATCCCCTACCACAGGGCAGATACGCAGTATTTT
CASIPYHRADTQYF
>many|TRBJ2-1|TRBV24-1|.
TGTGCCACCAGTCCGGGACAAATTAATGAGCAGTTCTTC
CATSPGQINEQFF
>.|TRBJ2-5|TRBV12-3/TRBV12-4|TRBD2
TGTGCCAGCACCCTAGCGGGAGATAAAGAGACCCAGTACTTC
CASTLAGDKETQYF
>many|TRBJ1-1|TRBV29-1|.
TGCAGCGTTGAAGAGAGCCCCCTAATGAACACTGAAGCTTTCTTT
CSVEESPLMNTEAFF
>many|TRBJ2-7|TRBV28|.
TGTGCCAGCAGTTCATGGACGGGGGACTTATCCACCTACGAGCAGTACTTC
CASSSWTGDLSTYEQYF
>.|TRBJ2-5|TRBV2|.
TGTGCCAGCTCCGTTGGGGCCTCTTTAGAGACCCAGTACTTC
CASSVGASLETQYF
>many|TRBJ2-3|TRBV30|TRBD2
TGTGCCTCGGGACTAGCGGGGAGCCCTGATGATACGCAGTATTTT
CASGLAGSPDDTQYF
>many|TRBJ2-7|TRBV3-1|.
TGTGCCAGCAGCCAAGAGGTCTCATGGGGGGCGACTCACTTC
CASSQEVSWGATHF
>many|TRBJ2-5|TRBV11-2|.
TGTGCCAGCAGCTTCTTGTCGGGAGCCAGGGAGACCCAGTACTTC
CASSFLSGARETQYF
>few|TRBJ2-3|TRBV20-1|.
TGCAGTGCCGGCCCCACGACGCAGTATTTT
CSAGPTTQYF
>many|TRBJ2-2|TRBV4-3|TRBD2
TGCGCCAGCAGCCATGACGGGAGGAGCACCGGGGAGCTGTTTTTT
CASSHDGRSTGELFF
>many|TRBJ2-5|TRBV5-6|TRBD1
TGTGCCAGCAGCTTGCTGGGACAGGAAGAGACCCAGTACTTC
CASSLLGQEETQYF
>.|TRBJ2-7|TRBV5-8|TRBD2
TGTGCCAGCAGCTTTCGGACTAGCGGGAACACCGAGCAGTACTTC
CASSFRTSGNTEQYF
>many|TRBJ2-1|TRBV2|.
TGTGCCAGCAGTGAGGTTGGGGATCCCTCCTACAATGAGCAGTTCTTC
CASSEVGDPSYNEQFF
>many|TRBJ2-7|TRBV30|TRBD2
TGTGCCTGGAGTGGGCCTAGCGGGAGAACTATGGCGCAGTACTTC
CAWSGPSGRTMAQYF
>many|TRBJ2-5|TRBV7-2|.
TGTGCCAGCAGCATCGGGGTCTTGTGGTCCCAAGAGACCCAGTACTTC
CASSIGVLWSQETQYF
>few|TRBJ1-1|TRBV6-2/TRBV6-3|.
TGTGCCAGCAGCCTGAGTCGGGGAATTGGGGAAGCTTTCTTT
CASSLSRGIGEAFF
>few|TRBJ2-1|TRBV10-3|TRBD2
TGTGCCGTCAGTGAGTTTGATCATCCTAGCGGGAACTCCTACAATGAGCAGTTCTTC
CAVSEFDHPSGNSYNEQFF
>.|TRBJ2-1|TRBV7-2|TRBD2
TGTGCCAGCAGCTTGGGGGCGGGAGGGCCTATAAATGAGCAGTTCTTC
CASSLGAGGPINEQFF
>many|TRBJ2-7|TRBV7-9|TRBD1
TGTGCCAGCAGCCCCTCCGGGACAGGTAACTACGAGCAGTACTTC
CASSPSGTGNYEQYF
>.|TRBJ2-3|TRBV6-1|.
TGTGCCAGCAGTGGTGCCGGGACCATCGTGCCGGATACGCAGTATTTT
CASSGAGTIVPDTQYF
>.|TRBJ1-3|TRBV2|.
TGTGCCAGCAGGGTCAGGGGTCCTGGAAACACCATATATTTT
CASRVRGPGNTIYF
>many|TRBJ2-7|TRBV7-9|TRBD2
TGTGCCAGCAGCGACCGGACTAGCGGCGTCTACGAGCAGTACTTC
CASSDRTSGVYEQYF
>.|TRBJ1-4|TRBV5-1|.
TGCGCCAGCAGCTTGGCCGGGGTTGCTAATGAAAAACTGTTTTTT
CASSLAGVANEKLFF
>many|TRBJ1-5|TRBV27|TRBD1
TGTGCCAGCGGGTCGGGACAGGCCAATCAGCCCCAGCATTTT
CASGSGQANQPQHF
>many|TRBJ2-1|TRBV24-1|TRBD2
TGTGCCACCAGTGATCTTCTAGCGGGAGGGCGGAATGAGCAGTTCTTC
CATSDLLAGGRNEQFF
>many|TRBJ2-3|TRBV28|.
TGTGCCAGCAGTTTGAAACCAGATACGCAGTATTTT
CASSLKPDTQYF
>many|TRBJ2-1|TRBV7-9|.
TGTGCCAGCAGCTTAGTGGCCGACGATGAGAATGAGCAGTTCTTC
CASSLVADDENEQFF
>.|TRBJ2-5|TRBV5-6|.
TGTGCCAGCAGCCCACGGGAGCACCAAGAGACCCAGTACTTC
CASSPREHQETQYF
>many|TRBJ2-2|TRBV3-1|.
TGTGCCAGCAGCCAAGGGCCAGCCACCGGGGAGCTGTTTTTT
CASSQGPATGELFF
>.|TRBJ1-6|TRBV2|.
TGTGCCAGCACCCGGGGGGGCGATAATTCACCCCTCCACTTT
CASTRGGDNSPLHF
>many|TRBJ2-5|TRBV13|TRBD2
TGTGCCAGCAGCTTAGGAGGCGGGAGGGTAGAGACCCAGTACTTC
CASSLGGGRVETQYF
>many|TRBJ1-3|TRBV7-2|.
TGTGCCAGCAGCCTGGGGGCGAGCTCTGGAAACACCATATATTTT
CASSLGASSGNTIYF